The clone carrying this T cell receptor beta chain was seen just once. The data originate from a study of blood T cell repertoires in COVID-19. Study summary: The origin of the acute and convalescent COVID-19 samples was the United States, Italy and Spain. T cells, B-cell-depleted T cells, or PBMCs supplied cDNA or gDNA.

A Seattle source enrolled patients during active infection and followed them longitudinally. Original methodology: Researchers report that nucleated cell counts were estimated from reference gene primer amplification. Measured with immunoSEQ multiplex PCR; TCRdb has only the in-frame clones, and not every one. The D gene and trimming were derived from the DNA, and the V and J assignments and clone size from that table. This sample yields roughly 180,000 clones, of which 94% are seen a single time; roughly 0.7% belongs to the top ten. Trimming cost V 5 bases and J 7 bases; bases outside gene matches: 4. This CDR3 has 13 amino acids. Looked up from germline, CDR1 is MGHRA and CDR2 is YSYEKL.

The chain has TRBV4-1 and TRBJ2-4, with TRBD1 matching over 8 bases. Sequenced: peripheral blood. The sequence was obtained from a young man with COVID-19, enrolled during active disease. This CDR3 reads CASSWTGTNIQYF. The CDR3 nucleotides are TGCGCCAGCAGCTGGACAGGGACGAACATTCAGTACTTC.